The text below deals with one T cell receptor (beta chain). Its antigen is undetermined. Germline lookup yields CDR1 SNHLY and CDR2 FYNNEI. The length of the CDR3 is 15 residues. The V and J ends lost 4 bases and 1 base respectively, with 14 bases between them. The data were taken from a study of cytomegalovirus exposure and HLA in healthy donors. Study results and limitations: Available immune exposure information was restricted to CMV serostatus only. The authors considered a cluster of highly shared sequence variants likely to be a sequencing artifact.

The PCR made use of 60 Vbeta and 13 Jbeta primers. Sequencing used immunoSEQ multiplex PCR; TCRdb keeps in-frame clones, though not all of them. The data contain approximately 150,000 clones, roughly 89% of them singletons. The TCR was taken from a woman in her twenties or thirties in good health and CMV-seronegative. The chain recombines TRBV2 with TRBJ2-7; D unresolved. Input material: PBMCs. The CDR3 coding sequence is TGTGCCAGCAGTGGCCCTCCGGAGAGATCCTACGAGCAGTACTTC. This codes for CASSGPPERSYEQYF.